These 23 T cell receptor beta chains were all obtained from the same sample, sequenced in a study of blood T cell repertoires in COVID-19 (dated by TCRdb to the early 2020s). Library creation used the immunoSEQ multiplex PCR assay. The immuneACCESS repertoire file appears here via TCRdb, limited to in-frame rearrangements. These files lack a portion of the clones; in checked studies, under half of the deficit traces to unresolved V genes, and the cause of the others is not known. This sample gives about 240,000 clones in total; about 83% of them show up just once. Roughly 1.9% of the sample is in the top ten clones. Material: peripheral blood. Receptors were obtained from a man aged 25-45 years who had recovered from COVID-19.

This sequence joins TRBV5-4 and TRBJ2-1, with 7 bases identical to TRBD1. V was clipped by 0 bases and J by 7 bases; unmatched bases: 7. The CDR3 extends over 15 amino acids. Germline V gene data show CDR1 as SGHNT and CDR2 as YYREEE (reference sequence). CDR3: CASSLGQTGLNEQFF. CDR3 coding DNA: TGTGCCAGCAGCTTGGGACAGACAGGGCTGAATGAGCAGTTCTTC.

The J gene is TRBJ2-2, the V gene TRBV18; possibly TRBD2 for D (5 bases). The V gene lost 3 bases and the J gene lost 13 bases, with 18 bases spanning the gap. CDR3 size: 14 residues. Looked up from germline, CDR1 is KGHSH and CDR2 is LQKENI. The CDR3 DNA reads TGTGCCAGCTCACCGCCCGGGATAAGAGGTTGGCTGTTTTTT. It encodes CASSPPGIRGWLFF.

V usage is TRBV3-1 (or the pseudogene TRBV3-2) and J usage is TRBJ1-1; the match to TRBD1 covers 7 bases. Trimming cost V 3 bases and J 4 bases; bases outside gene matches: 2. This CDR3 is 13 amino acids long. Germline V gene lookup returns CDR1 LGHDT and CDR2 YNNKEL (reference sequence). The CDR3 sequence: CASSQTGRTEAFF. In nucleotides, the CDR3 is TGTGCCAGCAGCCAGACAGGGCGCACTGAAGCTTTCTTT.

The chain carries TRBV9 and TRBJ1-1, with D maybe TRBD1 (5 bases). With 4 bases removed from V and 1 base from J, the gap between germline ends came to 11 bases. The CDR3 has 14 amino acids. The germline V gene encodes CDR1 SGDLS and CDR2 YYNGEE. As DNA, the CDR3 is TGTGCCAGCAGCCCTGGACACGGGAACACTGAAGCTTTCTTT. Translated, it gives CASSPGHGNTEAFF.

V and J are TRBV4-1 and TRBJ2-1, with D perhaps matching TRBD2 (6 bases). V lost 1 base and J lost 8, with 9 bases in between. In germline, CDR1 is MGHRA, CDR2 YSYEKL. The CDR3 length is 13 residues. The chain's CDR3 is CASSQGTKDEQFF. The CDR3 DNA is TGCGCCAGCAGCCAAGGGACTAAAGATGAGCAGTTCTTC.

The chain employs TRBV6-1 and TRBJ1-6; maybe TRBD1 (6 bases). Germline assignment: CDR1 MNHNS and CDR2 SASEGT. V shed 6 bases and J shed 13 bases, with 16 bases lying between them. The CDR3 length is 13 residues. CDR3 DNA sequence: TGTGCCAGCAGCTCCGGACAGAGATTCCCCCTCCACTTT. Its protein product is CASSSGQRFPLHF.

The chain is built from TRBV10-1 and TRBJ2-7, with D perhaps matching TRBD2 (5 bases). Per the germline V gene, CDR1 is WNHNN and CDR2 is SYGVQD (reference sequence). The CDR3 has 14 amino acids. The ends were cut back, 8 bases at V and 3 bases at J, with 17 bases in the middle. The CDR3 loop is CASSGSGPFYEQYF. The CDR3 DNA is TGCGCCAGCTCGGGGAGTGGACCGTTCTACGAGCAGTACTTC.

The chain is built from TRBV5-1 and TRBJ2-5; the match to TRBD1 covers 7 bases. Losses at the gene ends were 0 bases for V and 4 bases for J; bases not matched to a gene: 6. The CDR3 has 15 amino acids. The germline V gene encodes CDR1 SGHRS and CDR2 YFSETQ. The CDR3 spells CASSLERGQRETQYF. Written as DNA, the CDR3 is TGCGCCAGCAGCTTGGAAAGGGGGCAACGAGAGACCCAGTACTTC.

V is TRBV27 and J is TRBJ2-3; TRBD2 matches at 8 bases. V dropped 0 bases and J dropped 4; count of bases not matched to a gene: 6. There are 16 residues in the CDR3. Germline V gene sequence: CDR1 MNHEY, CDR2 SMNVEV (reference sequence). The CDR3 nucleotides read TGTGCCAGCAGTTTATCCAGGACTAGCATGGCAGATACGCAGTATTTT. Translating it yields CASSLSRTSMADTQYF.

V is TRBV5-4 and J is TRBJ1-6; tentatively, D is TRBD1 (6 bases). V lost 2 bases and J lost 7, with 10 bases in between. Germline loops: CDR1 SGHNT, CDR2 YYREEE (reference sequence). This CDR3 comprises 14 residues. The CDR3 region is CASSLGGSNSPLHF. CDR3 coding DNA: TGTGCCAGCAGCTTAGGGGGTTCGAATTCACCCCTCCACTTT.

V and J are TRBV4-1 and TRBJ2-3; D is perhaps TRBD2 (6 bases). Germline loops: CDR1 MGHRA, CDR2 YSYEKL. Between the trimmed V and J ends, which lost 1 base and 3 bases, there was a span of 11 bases. The CDR3 is 15 residues long. Here the CDR3 reads CASSQVGGKTDTQYF. The DNA of the CDR3 is TGCGCCAGCAGCCAAGTAGGCGGGAAAACAGATACGCAGTATTTT.

The rearrangement uses TRBV19 and TRBJ2-7; 10 bases are a match to TRBD1. The CDR3 spans 15 residues. The germline V gene has CDR1 LNHDA and CDR2 SQIVND (reference sequence). After removal of 6 bases from V and 4 bases from J, the junction contained 9 bases not matched to a gene. Written as DNA, the CDR3 is TGTGCCAGTAGGAAGAGGGACAGGGGAGGATACGAGCAGTACTTC. The encoded protein is CASRKRDRGGYEQYF.

This clone was seen a few times. The chain is built from TRBV6-1 and TRBJ1-4, with 12 bases lining up with TRBD1. V shed 3 bases and J 9 bases; nucleotides not matched to a gene: 5. The germline gives CDR1 MNHNS, CDR2 SASEGT. The CDR3 contains 15 residues. Here the CDR3 reads CASSDHGTGGQKLFF. The CDR3 region has the DNA TGTGCCAGCAGTGACCACGGGACAGGGGGCCAAAAACTGTTTTTT.

The CDR3 is CASSLGRVDYGYTF. In DNA, the CDR3 is TGTGCCAGCAGCTTAGGCAGGGTAGACTATGGCTACACCTTC. The J gene is TRBJ1-2, the V gene TRBV11-2, with a tentative D call TRBD1 (5 bases). This CDR3 comprises 14 residues. Trimming took 1 base from V and 3 from J, leaving 9 bases between them. CDR1 SGHAT and CDR2 FQNNGV come from the germline V gene.

V is TRBV19 and J is TRBJ1-2; the D gene is possibly TRBD1 (5 bases). Germline V gene data show CDR1 as LNHDA and CDR2 as SQIVND (reference sequence). The CDR3 spans 14 residues. V dropped 8 bases and J dropped 1 base, with 14 bases sitting between them. The DNA of the CDR3 is TGTGCCAGTCGGGGGGGAACCTTTAACTATGGCTACACCTTC. It translates to CASRGGTFNYGYTF.

This chain joins TRBV18 and TRBJ1-1; D is uncertain. Germline CDR1 reads KGHSH; CDR2 reads LQKENI. CDR3 size: 13 residues. With 4 bases removed from V and 1 base from J, the gap between germline ends came to 7 bases. CDR3 coding DNA: TGTGCCAGCTCACTACTAGAGAACACTGAAGCTTTCTTT. It translates to CASSLLENTEAFF. The variable domain in full, completed from reference TRBV18 and TRBJ1-1, reads NAGVMQNPRHLVRRRGQEARLRCSPMKGHSHVYWYRQLPEEGLKFMVYLQKENIIDESGMPKERFSAEFPKEGPSILRIQQVVRGDSAAYFCASSLLENTEAFFGQGTRLTVV.

This chain uses TRBV7-6 with TRBJ2-7; D is unresolved. Trimming removed 1 base from V and 6 bases from J, with 10 bases in between. This CDR3 is 13 amino acids long. Germline values: CDR1 SGHVS, CDR2 FNYEAQ. CDR3 protein: CASSLGLGFEQYF. Written as DNA, the CDR3 is TGTGCCAGCAGCTTAGGACTTGGATTCGAGCAGTACTTC.

V is TRBV10-3 and J is TRBJ2-2; the match to TRBD2 covers 7 bases. This CDR3 region has 14 residues. Germline CDR1 and CDR2: ENHRY and SYGVKD. V shed 3 bases and J 4 bases; nucleotides not matched to a gene: 2. CDR3 loop: CAISDSSGTGELFF. CDR3 DNA sequence: TGTGCCATCAGTGATTCTAGCGGCACCGGGGAGCTGTTTTTT.

The chain combines TRBV19 with TRBJ1-2; tentative D call: TRBD1 (5 bases). Germline CDR1 and CDR2: LNHDA and SQIVND (reference sequence). Trimming removed 7 bases at V and 5 bases at J, with 14 bases between. The CDR3 loop spans 13 amino acids. The CDR3 coding sequence is TGTGCCAGTACCTCACAGGCTACTTATGGCTACACCTTC. Translated: CASTSQATYGYTF. Filled out from reference TRBV19 and TRBJ1-2, the complete variable domain reads DGGITQSPKYLFRKEGQNVTLSCEQNLNHDAMYWYRQDPGQGLRLIYYSQIVNDFQKGDIAEGYSVSREKKESFPLTVTSAQKNPTAFYLCASTSQATYGYTFGSGTRLTVV.

The rearrangement uses TRBV3-1 (or the pseudogene TRBV3-2) and TRBJ2-3; 11 nucleotides agree with TRBD2. Germline V gives CDR1 LGHDT, CDR2 YNNKEL (reference sequence). The CDR3 loop spans 15 amino acids. With V trimmed by 6 bases and J by 4 bases, 6 bases remained unmatched. The CDR3 bases are TGTGCCAGCAGAGGACTAGCGGGCGTATCAGATACGCAGTATTTT. Its translation: CASRGLAGVSDTQYF.

This clone was counted only a few times. V gene TRBV4-1 combines with J gene TRBJ1-3; the match to TRBD1 covers 7 bases. Trimming removed 8 bases from V and 2 bases from J; junction bases left unmatched: 18. Per the germline V gene, CDR1 is MGHRA and CDR2 is YSYEKL. This CDR3 is 18 amino acids long. The CDR3 DNA reads TGCGCCAGCGCTACCACGTCGCCGAAGGGGGCTGCTGGAAACACCATATATTTT. This gives the protein CASATTSPKGAAGNTIYF.

This clone has just a few counts. The chain combines TRBV7-9 with TRBJ2-1, with 7 bases matching TRBD2. Germline V lookup: CDR1 SEHNR, CDR2 FQNEAQ (reference sequence). The V and J ends lost 8 bases and 5 bases, in that order; junction bases with no gene match: 15. The CDR3 spans 16 residues. The CDR3 loop reads CASGDSGLLLDNEQFF. Written as DNA, the CDR3 is TGTGCCAGCGGGGACTCGGGACTACTCTTGGACAATGAGCAGTTCTTC.

The chain has TRBV7-9 and TRBJ2-3; D is unclear. With 1 base removed from V and 4 bases from J, the gap between germline ends came to 6 bases. In germline, CDR1 is SEHNR, CDR2 FQNEAQ (reference sequence). The CDR3 loop spans 13 amino acids. The CDR3 loop is CASSLDEADTQYF. In DNA, the CDR3 is TGTGCCAGCAGCTTAGATGAGGCAGATACGCAGTATTTT.